This entry lists 9 T cell receptor beta chains sequenced from one sample in a study of cytomegalovirus exposure and HLA in healthy donors. PCR primers comprised 60 Vbeta and 13 Jbeta primers. TCRdb keeps only in-frame clones here, not all; method: immunoSEQ multiplex PCR. Here the sample spans about 170,000 clones, just under 80% being singletons. The material sequenced was PBMCs. These receptors were obtained from a woman in her forties or fifties in good health and CMV-seropositive.

The chain is built from TRBV28 and TRBJ1-1, with TRBD1 matching 7 bases. CDR3 length: 13 amino acids. Germline-derived CDR1 and CDR2 are MDHEN and SYDVKM. The ends lost 5 bases at V and 5 bases at J; junction bases unmatched: 5. For the CDR3, the DNA is TGTGCCAGCAGTCCAGGGGGGAGGACTGAAGCTTTCTTT. Amino acids: CASSPGGRTEAFF.

The chain is built from TRBV7-2 and TRBJ2-7; TRBD1 is a possible D gene (6 bases). Germline V gives CDR1 SGHTA, CDR2 FQGNSA. The CDR3 sequence is 13 residues long. V was clipped by 5 bases and J by 2 bases, with 10 bases between them. The CDR3 nucleotides are TGTGCCAGCAGCCCTCAGGGGACCTACGAGCAGTACTTC. This translates into CASSPQGTYEQYF.

This clone was observed a handful of times. The chain employs TRBV28 and TRBJ1-6; perhaps TRBD1 as D (5 bases). The CDR3 consists of 15 residues. Trimming left V 2 bases short and J 0 bases short, with 5 bases between. Germline loops: CDR1 MDHEN, CDR2 SYDVKM. The CDR3 nucleotides are TGTGCCAGCAGTTTAGACAGCTCCTATAATTCACCCCTCCACTTT. It specifies CASSLDSSYNSPLHF.

V is TRBV27 and J is TRBJ2-1; D is unclear. Per germline, CDR1 MNHEY and CDR2 SMNVEV (reference sequence). The CDR3 is 11 amino acids. V was clipped by 5 bases and J by 6 bases, with 5 bases between them. CDR3: CASSRVNEQFF. The CDR3 region has the DNA TGTGCCAGCAGTCGGGTCAATGAGCAGTTCTTC.

CDR3 amino acids: CSVDGGSSSYEQYF. In nucleotides, the CDR3 is TGCAGCGTTGACGGGGGGTCTAGCTCCTACGAGCAGTACTTC. The genes are TRBV29-1 and TRBJ2-7, with 7 positions matching TRBD2. The germline CDR1 and CDR2 sequences are SQVTM and ANQGSEA. This CDR3 is built from 14 residues. V was pared by 3 bases and J by 0 bases, with 5 bases of the junction left unmatched.

This rearrangement joins TRBV2 to TRBJ1-2; TRBD1 matches 9 bases. After removal of 10 bases from V and 8 bases from J, the junction contained 11 bases not matched to a gene. The CDR3 is 13 amino acids. In germline, CDR1 is SNHLY, CDR2 FYNNEI. The chain's CDR3 is CANHRDREEGYTF. DNA of the CDR3: TGTGCCAACCACCGGGACAGGGAAGAGGGCTACACCTTC.

The chain carries TRBV2 and TRBJ2-5, with D hard to call. The CDR3 length is 14 residues. V lost 3 bases and J lost 2, with 10 bases in between. CDR1 and CDR2 from the germline V gene are SNHLY and FYNNEI. This CDR3 reads CASSERSVQETQYF. In DNA form, the CDR3 reads TGTGCCAGCAGTGAGCGAAGCGTGCAAGAGACCCAGTACTTC. Together with reference TRBV2 and TRBJ2-5, the CDR3 gives the full variable domain: EPEVTQTPSHQVTQMGQEVILRCVPISNHLYFYWYRQILGQKVEFLVSFYNNEISEKSEIFDDQFSVERPDGSNFTLKIRSTKLEDSAMYFCASSERSVQETQYFGPGTRLLVL.

The table lists this clone with a few counts. V and J are TRBV20-1 and TRBJ2-5; no reliable D call. The ends were cut back, 3 bases at V and 5 bases at J, with 4 bases in the middle. CDR1 and CDR2 (germline): DFQATT, SNEGSKA (reference sequence). CDR3 length equals 10 residues. The CDR3: CSASSETQYF. CDR3 coding DNA: TGCAGTGCTAGTTCGGAGACCCAGTACTTC.

This clone appeared a single time. The chain couples TRBV4-2 to TRBJ2-2, with a tentative D call TRBD1 (6 bases). CDR3 length: 17 amino acids. The germline V gene encodes CDR1 LGHNA and CDR2 YNFKEQ. V shed 0 bases and J shed 0 bases, with 11 bases lying between them. The CDR3 loop is CASSQDRGGSNTGELFF. The CDR3 coding sequence is TGTGCCAGCAGCCAAGATAGAGGGGGATCGAACACCGGGGAGCTGTTTTTT.